This T cell receptor beta chain is from a study of shared clonotypes between healthy human individuals. Findings and limits, study-wide: Owing to a small donor count, the genetic and exposure-history diversity represented was limited. A reduction in generation probabilities was seen for non-shared clonotypes relative to those shared by all four donors.

Splitting the CD4+ cells yielded a CD45RA+ naive subset and a CD45RA-negative memory subset. As regards this clone: Its antigen is not identified.

The genomic DNA of each subset was split evenly across several immunoSEQ plates. Measured with immunoSEQ multiplex PCR; TCRdb has only the in-frame clones, and not every one. This sample yields millions of clones, of which roughly 95% are seen a single time; 0.1% to 0.15% belongs to the top ten. The length of the CDR3 is 16 residues. With 1 base removed from V and 5 bases from J, the gap between germline ends came to 14 bases. Germline V gene lookup returns CDR1 SEHNR and CDR2 FQNEAQ (reference sequence). This receptor was taken from a man between 18 and 29 years old in good health. Sequences were obtained from naive CD4+ T cells sorted from blood. Sample subset: CD45RA+ positively selected. This chain links TRBV7-9 with TRBJ2-2, with D unclear. The CDR3 here is CASSLVPPTETGELFF. The CDR3 nucleotides are TGTGCCAGCAGCTTAGTCCCTCCCACAGAGACCGGGGAGCTGTTTTTT.